This T cell receptor beta chain was documented in a study of T cell changes during pregnancy in multiple sclerosis. Clones were read by immunoSEQ multiplex PCR, and TCRdb kept only the in-frame ones, dropping some. This sample yields 42,000 or so clones, of which 94% are seen a single time; approximately 8.7% belongs to the top ten. This CDR3 region has 14 residues. V dropped 3 bases and J dropped 5 bases, with 14 bases sitting between them. Germline V gene lookup returns CDR1 MDHEN and CDR2 SYDVKM. The chain is built from TRBV28 and TRBJ2-7; a weak D match, TRBD2 (5 bases). The material was CD8+ T cells from peripheral blood mononuclear cells, obtained in the third trimester of pregnancy. The receptor was derived from a female donor with multiple sclerosis, enrolled in a pregnancy study. CDR3 nucleotide sequence: TGTGCCAGCAGTTTTGGACTGGAGGAGGACGAGCAGTACTTC. It encodes CASSFGLEEDEQYF.